These 31 T cell receptor beta chains were all obtained from the same sample, sequenced in a study of blood T cells in healthy people across ages. A J-beta primer mix and a sample-barcoded 5' primer were used in a second PCR of roughly 6 to 11 cycles. TCRdb re-derived calls from the 5' RACE reads in MiXCR, one entry per CDR3 protein. The sample lists around 870,000 distinct CDR3 sequences; around 30% were seen once. The sample comprised blood. These receptors originate from a woman at least 80 years old in good health.

At least ten counts were recorded for this clonotype. The chain employs TRBV6-6 and TRBJ1-6; D perhaps matches TRBD1 (5 bases). Germline V gives CDR1 MNHNY, CDR2 SVGAGI (reference sequence). Trimming took off 6 bases at V and 4 bases at J, with 10 bases between the two ends. The CDR3 totals 14 residues. The CDR3 spells CASRGGGYNSPLHF. The CDR3 nucleotides are TGTGCCAGCAGGGGGGGGGGATATAATTCACCCCTCCACTTT.

The J gene is TRBJ1-2, the V gene TRBV28, with a weak D call TRBD1 (6 bases). The germline V and J ends were trimmed by 8 bases and 2 bases, with 15 bases remaining between them. The CDR3 runs to 14 residues. In germline, CDR1 is MDHEN, CDR2 SYDVKM. The CDR3 here is CASGSGGGNYGYTF. CDR3 nucleotides: TGTGCCAGCGGATCTGGGGGCGGAAACTATGGCTACACCTTC.

This clonotype was detected only a few times. Possible read error: a much larger clone is one base away. This chain connects TRBV7-7 to TRBJ2-1; D is possibly TRBD1 (5 bases). Germline V lookup: CDR1 SSHAT, CDR2 FNYEAQ (reference sequence). Trimming pared 2 bases from V and 2 bases from J, leaving 13 bases between. The CDR3 runs to 16 residues. The CDR3, as DNA: TGTGCCAGCAGCTTAACTTGGGGCCAGACCTACAATGAGCAGTTCTTC. Protein sequence: CASSLTWGQTYNEQFF.

Of note for this clonotype: Given a much more abundant clone one base away, this may be a read error. This sequence joins TRBV6-2 or TRBV6-3 and TRBJ1-2; D may be TRBD1 (5 bases). This CDR3 comprises 13 residues. CDR1 and CDR2 (germline): MNHEY, SVGEGT. CDR3 residues: CAGSYDRSYGYTF. DNA for the CDR3: TGTGCCGGCAGTTACGACAGAAGCTATGGCTACACCTTC.

A word on this clonotype: This may be a read error: a much more frequent sequence differs by one nucleotide. The rearrangement joins TRBV6-2 or TRBV6-3 to TRBJ2-1, with D hard to call. This CDR3 has 17 residues. The germline gives CDR1 MNHEY, CDR2 SVGEGT. V dropped 4 bases and J dropped 0 bases, with 16 bases sitting between them. The DNA for the CDR3 is TGTGCCAGCAGTTTCCCGGTCAGCTTGAGCTCCTACAATGAGCAGTTCTTC. It specifies CASSFPVSLSSYNEQFF.

The CDR3 here is CSARGTGPEQYF. The CDR3, as DNA: TGCAGTGCTAGGGGGACGGGGCCTGAGCAGTACTTC. The chain has TRBV20-1 and TRBJ2-7; D assignment may be TRBD1 or TRBD2 (5 bases each). This CDR3 has 12 amino acids. Trimming took off 3 bases at V and 7 bases at J, with 13 bases between the two ends. Germline V CDR1 and CDR2: DFQATT, SNEGSKA (reference sequence).

This clonotype was detected ten times or more. CDR3 residues: CASSQDPGSTYNEQFF. The CDR3, as DNA: TGCGCCAGCAGCCAAGATCCAGGATCCACCTACAATGAGCAGTTCTTC. The J gene is TRBJ2-1, the V gene TRBV4-3; D gene unclear. Trimming cost V 0 bases and J 2 bases, with 11 bases left between them. This CDR3 contains 16 residues. Germline-derived CDR1 and CDR2 are LGHNA and YSLEER.

The table lists this clonotype with many counts. V and J are TRBV4-3 and TRBJ2-1, with a tentative D call TRBD2 (6 bases). In germline, CDR1 is LGHNA, CDR2 YSLEER. V lost 2 bases and J 0 bases, leaving 8 bases between the germline ends. There are 15 residues in the CDR3. CDR3 in amino acids: CASSQRESSYNEQFF. CDR3 DNA: TGCGCCAGCAGCCAACGGGAGAGCTCCTACAATGAGCAGTTCTTC.

This clonotype was counted between two and nine times. The genes are TRBV6-1 and TRBJ1-1; no clear D. V was trimmed by 6 bases and J by 4 bases, leaving 12 bases between them. The germline CDR1 and CDR2 sequences are MNHNS and SASEGT. The CDR3 loop spans 13 amino acids. The CDR3 reads CASSARLATEAFF. CDR3 in DNA: TGTGCCAGCAGCGCAAGGCTGGCCACTGAAGCTTTCTTT.

This clonotype has ten or more counts. The chain recombines TRBV10-2 with TRBJ2-7; 11 positions agree with TRBD2. Trimming cost V 4 bases and J 6 bases; bases outside gene matches: 11. The germline CDR1 and CDR2 sequences are WSHSY and SAAADI. The CDR3 consists of 16 residues. The CDR3 protein is CASSGLAGGPRLEQYF. Written as DNA, the CDR3 is TGCGCCAGCAGTGGCCTAGCGGGGGGCCCCCGCCTCGAGCAGTACTTC.

This clonotype was recorded many times. Just one base apart from a much larger clone, this may be a read error. The chain joins TRBV6-1 to TRBJ2-1; weak D call: TRBD1 (5 bases). The J call could be wrong; TRBJ2-7 is a better fit for the DNA end. The germline V gene encodes CDR1 MNHNS and CDR2 SASEGT. This CDR3 has 16 residues. CDR3 bases: TGTGCCAGCAGTGGCTTATGGGGCCAGTCCTACAATGAGCAGTACTTC. Its protein product is CASSGLWGQSYNEQYF.

At least ten counts were recorded for this clonotype. The chain uses TRBV4-1 and TRBJ2-3; D gene unclear. CDR1 and CDR2 (germline): MGHRA, YSYEKL. The V gene lost 0 bases and the J gene lost 3 bases, with 7 bases spanning the gap. CDR3 length: 14 residues. The DNA for the CDR3 is TGCGCCAGCAGCCAAGAAGCAGCTACAGATACGCAGTATTTT. This encodes CASSQEAATDTQYF.

This clonotype came up a few times. The chain uses TRBV3-1 and TRBJ1-1; no clear D gene. Trimming took off 6 bases at V and 1 base at J, with 12 bases between the two ends. The CDR3 loop spans 14 amino acids. From germline, CDR1 is LGHDT and CDR2 YNNKEL (reference sequence). The CDR3 protein is CASRQTAGNTEAFF. DNA of the CDR3: TGTGCCAGCAGACAAACGGCGGGGAACACTGAAGCTTTCTTT.

This clonotype occurred many times. This chain connects TRBV10-3 to TRBJ2-6, with 8 bases aligning to TRBD1. The CDR3 totals 21 residues. Germline assignment: CDR1 ENHRY and CDR2 SYGVKD. V shed 4 bases, J shed 0 bases, and the junction held 17 bases outside the gene matches. The CDR3 bases are TGTGCCATCAGTGGACCCGGGACAGGCCGTAATCCGAGCTCTGGGGCCAACGTCCTGACTTTC. Translating it yields CAISGPGTGRNPSSGANVLTF.

This clonotype was seen many times. V and J are TRBV7-2 and TRBJ1-5; no firm D call. The CDR3 sequence is 13 residues long. V gave up 5 bases and J gave up 3 bases, with 8 bases separating them. Germline lookup yields CDR1 SGHTA and CDR2 FQGNSA. The CDR3 region has the DNA TGTGCCAGCAGCCGTTTCACCAATCAGCCCCAGCATTTT. Translation gives CASSRFTNQPQHF.

The chain carries TRBV10-3 and TRBJ2-3; TRBD2 agrees at 8 bases. This CDR3 has 15 residues. Germline lookup yields CDR1 ENHRY and CDR2 SYGVKD. V was clipped by 10 bases and J by 3 bases; unmatched bases: 12. The CDR3 spells CATLRAAGDTDTQYF. CDR3 coding DNA: TGTGCCACCCTGAGGGCAGCGGGGGATACAGATACGCAGTATTTT.

This clonotype occurred many times. V and J are TRBV12-3 or TRBV12-4 and TRBJ1-5; D is possibly TRBD1 (6 bases). This CDR3 contains 13 residues. V was cut by 7 bases and J by 7 bases, with 14 bases left in between. For the CDR3, the DNA is TGTGCCAGCACCTCGGGGGCTAGACAGCCCCAGCATTTT. Its translation: CASTSGARQPQHF.

V gene TRBV24-1 combines with J gene TRBJ2-7, with 7 bases lining up with TRBD2. Germline CDR1 and CDR2: KGHDR and SFDVKD. V gave up 3 bases and J gave up 2 bases; unmatched junction bases: 6. The CDR3 runs to 15 residues. The CDR3 DNA follows: TGTGCCACCAGTGATGCCCAGGGAGGGCCCTACGAGCAGTACTTC. It encodes CATSDAQGGPYEQYF.

This clonotype was counted between two and nine times. V and J are TRBV7-9 and TRBJ1-4, with D unresolved. CDR1 SEHNR and CDR2 FQNEAQ come from the germline V gene (reference sequence). This CDR3 is 15 amino acids long. The ends were cut back, 5 bases at V and 6 bases at J, with 16 bases in the middle. Here the CDR3 reads CASSQDTLRHEKLFF. The CDR3 DNA is TGTGCCAGCAGCCAAGACACCCTCCGACATGAAAAACTGTTTTTT. The variable domain in full, with the rest retrieved from reference TRBV7-9 and TRBJ1-4, is DTGVSQNPRHKITKRGQNVTFRCDPISEHNRLYWYRQTLGQGPEFLTYFQNEAQLEKSRLLSDRFSAERPKGSFSTLEIQRTEQGDSAMYLCASSQDTLRHEKLFFGSGTQLSVL.

This clonotype showed up many times. CDR3 sequence reads: CASSLAWGTDNYGYTF. In DNA, the CDR3 is TGTGCCAGCAGCTTAGCCTGGGGCACGGATAACTATGGCTACACCTTC. The chain recombines TRBV7-2 with TRBJ1-2; the D gene is possibly TRBD1 (5 bases). The CDR3 length is 16 residues. Germline lookup yields CDR1 SGHTA and CDR2 FQGNSA. V shed 0 bases and J shed 1 base, with 12 bases lying between them.

At least ten counts were recorded for this clonotype. The chain is built from TRBV2 and TRBJ2-1; the D is unclear. Germline V CDR1 and CDR2: SNHLY, FYNNEI. V was pared by 5 bases and J by 3 bases, with 8 bases between. This CDR3 is 13 amino acids long. The CDR3: CASSFRDYNEQFF. The CDR3, as DNA: TGTGCCAGCAGTTTCAGAGACTACAATGAGCAGTTCTTC.

The CDR3 region is CAISSGALETQYF. The CDR3 DNA sequence: TGTGCCATCAGCTCAGGGGCCCTGGAGACCCAGTACTTC. The J gene is TRBJ2-5, the V gene TRBV10-3; a possible D gene is TRBD1 (6 bases). The V gene lost 6 bases and the J gene lost 5 bases, with 13 bases spanning the gap. The CDR3 extends over 13 amino acids. Germline loops: CDR1 ENHRY, CDR2 SYGVKD.

This clonotype was recorded many times. V usage is TRBV7-2 and J usage is TRBJ2-7, with D hard to call. V was trimmed by 4 bases and J by 0 bases, leaving 7 bases between them. This CDR3 comprises 13 residues. The germline gives CDR1 SGHTA, CDR2 FQGNSA. The CDR3 sequence is CASSSHSSYEQYF. CDR3 coding DNA: TGTGCCAGCAGCTCACATAGCTCCTACGAGCAGTACTTC. The variable domain in full, with the rest retrieved from reference TRBV7-2 and TRBJ2-7, is GAGVSQSPSNKVTEKGKDVELRCDPISGHTALYWYRQSLGQGLEFLIYFQGNSAPDKSGLPSDRFSAERTGGSVSTLTIQRTQQEDSAVYLCASSSHSSYEQYFGPGTRLTVT.

This clonotype was observed a handful of times. The chain recombines TRBV2 with TRBJ2-6; D ambiguous. This CDR3 has 18 residues. V lost 0 bases and J 0 bases, leaving 12 bases between the germline ends. Germline CDR1 is SNHLY and CDR2 is FYNNEI. The CDR3 loop reads CASSEAIGRGSGANVLTF. CDR3 DNA sequence: TGTGCCAGCAGTGAAGCGATCGGAAGAGGCTCTGGGGCCAACGTCCTGACTTTC.

Concerning this clonotype: One base away lies a much larger clone, so this may be a sequencing read error. The gene calls are TRBV6-5 and TRBJ2-5, with 11 bases matching TRBD2. The V gene's germline CDR1 is MNHEY and CDR2 SVGAGI. This CDR3 has 15 amino acids. The CDR3 here is CASSWGLAAQEIQYF. In DNA form, the CDR3 reads TGTGCCAGCAGTTGGGGACTAGCGGCACAAGAGATCCAGTACTTC.

This clonotype was seen repeatedly, ten times or more. V usage is TRBV12-3 or TRBV12-4 and J usage is TRBJ1-2, with D hard to call. Between the trimmed V and J ends, which lost 6 bases and 6 bases, there was a span of 20 bases. The CDR3 is made up of 15 amino acids. The CDR3 protein is CASSLPPVRANGYTF. The CDR3 DNA is TGTGCCAGCAGCTTACCTCCGGTACGGGCTAATGGCTACACCTTC.

This clonotype was found many times. The gene calls are TRBV7-9 and TRBJ1-2; TRBD1 is a possible D gene (6 bases). Trimming removed 1 base at V and 5 bases at J, with 14 bases between. Germline values: CDR1 SEHNR, CDR2 FQNEAQ (reference sequence). This CDR3 spans 15 amino acids. The CDR3 DNA reads TGTGCCAGCAGCTTAGAGGGGACAAATATTTATGGCTACACCTTC. Translation gives CASSLEGTNIYGYTF.

The rearrangement links TRBV7-9 to TRBJ1-4; 7 positions agree with TRBD1. There are 15 residues in the CDR3. The germline gives CDR1 SEHNR, CDR2 FQNEAQ (reference sequence). J lost 7 bases, V lost 1 base, and 6 bases had no gene match. The DNA of the CDR3 is TGTGCCAGCAGCTTAGGGGGGACAGTCGGTGAAAAACTGTTTTTT. Protein sequence: CASSLGGTVGEKLFF.

This clonotype turned up a few times. Just one base apart from a much larger clone, this may be a read error. The CDR3 is CASSPTTGGGGYTF. In nucleotides, the CDR3 is TGTGCCAGCAGCCCCACAACAGGGGGGGGTGGCTACACCTTC. The chain employs TRBV7-2 and TRBJ1-2, with 8 bases identical to TRBD1. The CDR3 sequence is 14 residues long. Per the germline V gene, CDR1 is SGHTA and CDR2 is FQGNSA. V lost 5 bases and J lost 7; bases outside the gene matches: 9.

This clonotype was seen ten or more times. The J gene is TRBJ2-7, the V gene TRBV28, with 9 bases identical to TRBD1. Unmatched junction bases numbered 11, after V lost 6 bases and J lost 5 bases. The CDR3 totals 15 residues. Germline V gene lookup returns CDR1 MDHEN and CDR2 SYDVKM. The CDR3 sequence: CASRPGGTGRNEQYF. CDR3 nucleotide sequence: TGTGCCAGCAGACCCGGGGGGACAGGGAGGAACGAGCAGTACTTC.

The chain has TRBV28 and TRBJ1-5, with D unresolved. Germline loops: CDR1 MDHEN, CDR2 SYDVKM. The CDR3 extends over 16 amino acids. V was shortened by 3 bases and J by 0 bases, with 12 bases between the two germline ends. Written as DNA, the CDR3 is TGTGCCAGCAGTTTTTACGGGATTGGTAGCAATCAGCCCCAGCATTTT. Amino acid sequence: CASSFYGIGSNQPQHF.